The next 17 T cell receptor beta chains were all read from a single sample in a study of blood T cell repertoires in COVID-19. Profiling relied on immunoSEQ multiplex PCR, and the TCRdb table lists in-frame clones only, not all of them. The table records roughly 80,000 clones, roughly nine tenths of them present only once. Sequencing input: peripheral blood. These receptors came from a man older than 75 in a cohort sampled during active COVID-19.

The CDR3 coding sequence is TGTGCCAGCAGCTATGGGCAGGGTATGCGGGAGACCCAGTACTTC. This gives the protein CASSYGQGMRETQYF. The V and J genes are TRBV3-1 (or the pseudogene TRBV3-2) and TRBJ2-5; D is perhaps TRBD1 (5 bases). Trimming stripped 5 bases from V and 5 bases from J, with 18 bases between. Per the germline V gene, CDR1 is LGHDT and CDR2 is YNNKEL (reference sequence). CDR3 length: 15 amino acids.

The rearrangement links TRBV6-6 to TRBJ2-5, with D perhaps matching TRBD1 (5 bases). The CDR3 consists of 12 residues. CDR1 and CDR2 from the germline V gene are MNHNY and SVGAGI (reference sequence). V was pared by 5 bases and J by 3 bases, with 7 bases between. CDR3 protein: CASSLREETQYF. The CDR3 DNA reads as TGTGCCAGCAGTCTCAGGGAAGAGACCCAGTACTTC.

CDR3 coding DNA: TGTGCCAGCAGTGACGGGACAGGGGCTCGGAGCTACACCTTC. This codes for CASSDGTGARSYTF. The rearrangement uses TRBV6-4 and TRBJ1-2; the match to TRBD1 covers 10 bases. Germline values: CDR1 MRHNA, CDR2 SNTAGT. The CDR3 is 14 residues long. The V segment lost 2 bases and the J segment 9 bases; nucleotides outside the gene matches: 6.

The chain employs TRBV7-3 and TRBJ1-2, with D possibly being TRBD1 (5 bases). CDR3 length equals 19 residues. CDR1 is SGHTA and CDR2 is FQGTGA in the germline V gene. V was clipped by 1 base and J by 7 bases, with 28 bases between them. The CDR3 DNA reads TGTGCCAGCAGCTTAAGAGGGTCTCTCCAGGGTGGGGGGTTTGGTGGCTACACCTTC. It specifies CASSLRGSLQGGGFGGYTF.

CDR3 loop: CASSPPEQNTDTQYF. Here the CDR3 DNA reads TGTGCCAGCTCACCACCGGAACAGAACACAGATACGCAGTATTTT. The chain recombines TRBV18 with TRBJ2-3, with D unclear. The V end was cut by 0 bases, the J end by 2 bases, with 9 bases between. The germline V gene has CDR1 KGHSH and CDR2 LQKENI. This CDR3 has 15 residues.

The chain employs TRBV19 and TRBJ2-3; 10 bases are shared with TRBD1. The CDR3 extends over 16 amino acids. Germline loops: CDR1 LNHDA, CDR2 SQIVND (reference sequence). V gave up 6 bases and J gave up 1 base; unmatched junction bases: 7. DNA for the CDR3: TGTGCCAGTAGCCTACAGACAGGGGGCGGCACAGATACGCAGTATTTT. It is translated as CASSLQTGGGTDTQYF.

V is TRBV5-5 and J is TRBJ2-2, with 8 bases fitting TRBD2. This CDR3 comprises 16 residues. Per germline, CDR1 SGHKS and CDR2 YYEKEE (reference sequence). Trimming took 0 bases from V and 2 from J; bases not matched to a gene: 3. The chain's CDR3 is CASSLAGGINTGELFF. DNA of the CDR3: TGTGCCAGCAGCTTGGCGGGGGGGATAAACACCGGGGAGCTGTTTTTT.

V usage is TRBV30 and J usage is TRBJ1-1, with 9 bases aligning to TRBD1. V was pared by 4 bases and J by 1 base, with 22 bases of the junction left unmatched. Germline-derived CDR1 and CDR2 are GTSNPN and SVGIG (reference sequence). CDR3 length: 20 amino acids. Written as DNA, the CDR3 is TGTGCCTGGACCGCTAGGGGGGACAGGGTTCGAGGGGGGGAGAACACTGAAGCTTTCTTT. It encodes CAWTARGDRVRGGENTEAFF.

V is TRBV27 and J is TRBJ2-5; 7 bases match TRBD2. Germline assignment: CDR1 MNHEY and CDR2 SMNVEV (reference sequence). The junction had 0 bases not matched to a gene; V was cut back by 0 bases and J by 5 bases. This CDR3 contains 13 residues. CDR3 loop: CASSLSGGETQYF. The CDR3 DNA reads as TGTGCCAGCAGTTTATCGGGAGGGGAGACCCAGTACTTC.

The chain uses TRBV19 and TRBJ1-2; 8 bases are a match to TRBD1. This CDR3 spans 15 amino acids. Germline CDR1 and CDR2: LNHDA and SQIVND (reference sequence). With 4 bases clipped from V and 2 bases from J, the junction kept 6 bases outside the gene matches. Written as DNA, the CDR3 is TGTGCCAGTAGTAGGACAGGGCAGGGGAACTATGGCTACACCTTC. Its protein is CASSRTGQGNYGYTF.

The V and J genes are TRBV3-1 (or the pseudogene TRBV3-2) and TRBJ1-1; 8 nucleotides match TRBD1. With 4 bases clipped from V and 4 bases from J, the junction kept 2 bases outside the gene matches. The CDR3 loop spans 13 amino acids. The germline V gene has CDR1 LGHDT and CDR2 YNNKEL (reference sequence). CDR3 amino acids: CASSRQGATEAFF. The CDR3 nucleotides read TGTGCCAGCAGCCGCCAGGGGGCCACTGAAGCTTTCTTT.

V is TRBV7-9 and J is TRBJ2-5, with TRBD2 identical over 7 bases. The V and J ends lost 5 bases and 7 bases, in that order; junction bases with no gene match: 10. This CDR3 spans 14 amino acids. Germline CDR1 reads SEHNR; CDR2 reads FQNEAQ (reference sequence). CDR3 amino acids: CASSRDGGIGTQYF. CDR3 nucleotide sequence: TGTGCCAGCAGCCGCGACGGGGGGATCGGGACCCAGTACTTC.

V gene TRBV20-1 combines with J gene TRBJ2-7; D is perhaps TRBD1 (6 bases). The CDR3 has 11 residues. V dropped 3 bases and J dropped 9 bases, with 12 bases sitting between them. Germline V lookup: CDR1 DFQATT, CDR2 SNEGSKA (reference sequence). Here the CDR3 DNA reads TGCAGTGCTAGGTGGGGGCTAGCGCAGTACTTC. This translates into CSARWGLAQYF.

The chain has TRBV4-3 and TRBJ2-2; 7 nucleotides line up with TRBD2. CDR3 size: 17 residues. CDR1 and CDR2 from the germline V gene are LGHNA and YSLEER. With 2 bases clipped from V and 1 base from J, the junction kept 7 bases outside the gene matches. CDR3 loop: CASSQQPLAVNTGELFF. The CDR3 DNA reads TGCGCCAGCAGCCAACAACCCCTAGCGGTGAACACCGGGGAGCTGTTTTTT.

CDR3 in DNA: TGTGCCAGCAGCCCTCCCTACCTCTCCTACGAGCAGTACGTC. This gives the protein CASSPPYLSYEQYV. This rearrangement joins TRBV28 to TRBJ2-7; D gene ambiguous. Germline values: CDR1 MDHEN, CDR2 SYDVKM. The CDR3 loop spans 14 amino acids. V lost 6 bases, J lost 0 bases, and 12 bases lay in between.

The chain uses TRBV20-1 and TRBJ2-3; tentatively, D is TRBD1 (5 bases). This CDR3 is 14 amino acids long. V was pared by 3 bases and J by 0 bases, with 10 bases between. The germline V gene has CDR1 DFQATT and CDR2 SNEGSKA (reference sequence). The CDR3 DNA follows: TGCAGTGCTAGTGGGGCGTATAGCACAGATACGCAGTATTTT. Amino acids: CSASGAYSTDTQYF.

The chain uses TRBV3-1 (or the pseudogene TRBV3-2) and TRBJ1-2; TRBD1 matches at 7 bases. Germline lookup yields CDR1 LGHDT and CDR2 YNNKEL (reference sequence). V lost 2 bases and J lost 3; bases outside the gene matches: 3. The CDR3 covers 14 residues. In DNA form, the CDR3 reads TGTGCCAGCAGCCAACTCAGGGGGGACTATGGCTACACCTTC. Encoded protein: CASSQLRGDYGYTF.